The 15 T cell receptor beta chains given below trace back to one sample, sequenced in a study of cytomegalovirus exposure and HLA in healthy donors. This PCR relied on a set of 60 Vbeta primers and 13 Jbeta primers. Method: immunoSEQ multiplex PCR; TCRdb's copy keeps in-frame clones and lacks some. Of approximately 130,000 clones listed, about 76% are singletons. Input material: PBMCs. These receptors came from a man aged 18 to 35 in good health and CMV-seronegative.

The CDR3 DNA reads as TGCGCCAGCAGCTTGGATCAGGGGCGGAATTCACCCCTCCACTTT. This codes for CASSLDQGRNSPLHF. The rearrangement uses TRBV5-1 and TRBJ1-6; possible D gene TRBD1, 6 bases. Trimming pared 0 bases from V and 7 bases from J, leaving 11 bases between. This CDR3 is 15 amino acids long. Germline V lookup: CDR1 SGHRS, CDR2 YFSETQ.

V gene TRBV7-2 combines with J gene TRBJ1-2; 7 nucleotides match TRBD1. CDR3 length: 17 amino acids. V lost 3 bases to trimming and J lost 4 bases; unmatched junction nucleotides: 14. CDR1 and CDR2 (germline): SGHTA, FQGNSA. The CDR3 DNA reads as TGTGCCAGCAGCTTGAGACCTAACAGGGGACTCATCTATGGCTACACCTTC. Residues: CASSLRPNRGLIYGYTF.

The CDR3 nucleotides read TGTGCCAGCAGCACAAGACAGGGTGGGATATCCTACGAGCAGTACTTC. Translating it yields CASSTRQGGISYEQYF. V gene TRBV7-9 combines with J gene TRBJ2-7, with 7 positions matching TRBD1. Germline lookup yields CDR1 SEHNR and CDR2 FQNEAQ (reference sequence). CDR3 length: 16 amino acids. V trimming: 5 bases; J trimming: 1 base; junction bases outside the gene matches: 11.

The chain links TRBV29-1 to TRBJ1-2; 10 bases align to TRBD1. Germline CDR1 SQVTM, CDR2 ANQGSEA. The V and J ends lost 2 bases and 5 bases, in that order; junction bases with no gene match: 8. The CDR3 is 15 residues long. In DNA, the CDR3 is TGCAGCGTTGAAAGGGTGGGGGACAGGGGATATGGCTACACCTTC. It is translated as CSVERVGDRGYGYTF.

This clone has only one observation. The chain joins TRBV6-6 to TRBJ1-1, with D uncertain. This CDR3 comprises 12 residues. CDR1 is MNHNY, CDR2 SVGAGI, per germline (reference sequence). The V end lost 2 bases, the J end lost 6 bases, and 7 bases lay between the germline ends. CDR3 protein: CASSYPLAEAFF. CDR3 in DNA: TGTGCCAGCAGTTACCCTTTAGCTGAAGCTTTCTTT.

V usage is TRBV5-5 and J usage is TRBJ1-1; D unclear. This CDR3 is built from 16 residues. Germline V CDR1 and CDR2: SGHKS, YYEKEE (reference sequence). Trimming took off 2 bases at V and 0 bases at J, with 14 bases between the two ends. The chain's CDR3 is CASSFSRNPMNTEAFF. CDR3 sequence (DNA): TGTGCCAGCAGCTTTTCCAGGAACCCCATGAACACTGAAGCTTTCTTT.

The chain combines TRBV7-9 with TRBJ2-3, with D possibly matching TRBD2 (7 bases). The V end lost 7 bases, the J end lost 2 bases, and 19 bases lay between the germline ends. Germline V lookup: CDR1 SEHNR, CDR2 FQNEAQ (reference sequence). CDR3 length: 16 amino acids. The CDR3 region is CASIMGRGPFTDTQYF. In DNA form, the CDR3 reads TGTGCCAGCATCATGGGGCGGGGGCCTTTCACAGATACGCAGTATTTT.

As DNA, the CDR3 is TGTGCCAGCAGCGCGGGGGGGAGAGATACGCAGTATTTT. Encoded protein: CASSAGGRDTQYF. The chain carries TRBV9 and TRBJ2-3, with 8 bases fitting TRBD2. The CDR3 extends over 13 amino acids. Germline values: CDR1 SGDLS, CDR2 YYNGEE. The ends lost 3 bases at V and 5 bases at J; junction bases unmatched: 2.

Of note for this clone: The same CDR3 also results from other DNA sequences found in this sample. The rearrangement links TRBV30 to TRBJ2-7, with TRBD1 as a possible D gene (5 bases). V lost 1 base to trimming and J lost 5 bases, with 15 bases between them. Germline lookup yields CDR1 GTSNPN and CDR2 SVGIG (reference sequence). The length of the CDR3 is 14 residues. CDR3 nucleotide sequence: TGTGCCTGGAGTGGAGGCCAGGGAACCGACGAGCAGTACTTC. It yields the protein CAWSGGQGTDEQYF.

This clone was detected only once. The V call is TRBV4-1, the J call TRBJ2-7, with 7 nucleotides matching TRBD1. Germline V gene lookup returns CDR1 MGHRA and CDR2 YSYEKL. Trimming took 0 bases from V and 0 from J; bases not matched to a gene: 11. This CDR3 spans 18 amino acids. CDR3 in amino acids: CASSQDRDSHLSSYEQYF. DNA of the CDR3: TGCGCCAGCAGCCAAGACAGGGACAGCCACCTCTCCTCCTACGAGCAGTACTTC.

V is TRBV7-9 and J is TRBJ1-1; D may be TRBD1 (5 bases). The CDR3 consists of 14 residues. V shed 8 bases and J shed 1 base, with 14 bases lying between them. Per germline, CDR1 SEHNR and CDR2 FQNEAQ (reference sequence). The CDR3 sequence: CASLLGRGNTEAFF. The CDR3 DNA sequence: TGTGCCAGCCTCCTGGGGCGAGGGAACACTGAAGCTTTCTTT.

The V and J genes are TRBV6-5 and TRBJ2-1; tentative D call: TRBD2 (7 bases). The V gene's germline CDR1 is MNHEY and CDR2 SVGAGI. This CDR3 contains 13 residues. The ends were cut back, 10 bases at V and 4 bases at J, with 14 bases in the middle. CDR3 sequence: CATAGASYNEQFF. CDR3 DNA: TGTGCCACTGCGGGGGCCTCGTACAATGAGCAGTTCTTC.

Details on this clone: A read error may produce the germline difference seen at one junction end. This rearrangement joins TRBV6-1 to TRBJ1-2, with unresolved D. Germline V CDR1 and CDR2: MNHNS, SASEGT. The CDR3 spans 12 residues. The CDR3 nucleotides are TGTGCCAGCAGTGAACTCCGGGTTAAGCATGACTTC. This codes for CASSELRVKHDF.

The V and J genes are TRBV11-2 and TRBJ2-2; D gene uncertain. The CDR3 length is 16 residues. Trimming took 7 bases from V and 5 from J, leaving 20 bases between them. Germline loops: CDR1 SGHAT, CDR2 FQNNGV. For the CDR3, the DNA is TGTGCCAGCACTTATAGTTCAGGATTAGGTACCGGGGAGCTGTTTTTT. Residues: CASTYSSGLGTGELFF.

The chain couples TRBV13 to TRBJ2-7, with 9 bases fitting TRBD2. The CDR3 length is 15 residues. Trimming at V came to 1 base and at J to 2 bases, leaving 3 bases not matched to a gene. CDR1 is PRHDT and CDR2 is FYEKMQ in the germline V gene (reference sequence). The CDR3 nucleotides are TGTGCCAGCAGCTTAGCCCTAGCGGGGACCTACGAGCAGTACTTC. Amino acid sequence: CASSLALAGTYEQYF.